This T cell receptor (beta chain) was identified in a study of T-cell reconstitution after alpha-beta-depleted transplantation in children listed by TCRdb under 2016. Describing the broader study: The study quantitatively tracked T-cell immune reconstitution after TCRalphabeta/CD19-depleted allogeneic hematopoietic cell transplantation in children using TCR repertoire profiling. General study outcomes and caveats: About two months after transplant, the apparently early recovery of alphabetaT-cell counts reportedly depended on just several hundred clones that had expanded rapidly and came from non-depleted graft cells. Over the following months the frequencies of hyperexpanded clones went down, and after one year T-cell counts and TCRbeta diversity were mostly credited to newly produced T cells. In some patients, the high TCRbeta diversity seen at day 60 was put down to recipient T cells and intrathymic progenitors that had survived conditioning.

The sample's treatment or condition label, in plain terms: allogeneic hematopoietic cell transplantation with graft depleted of TCRalphabeta T cells and CD19 B cells. TCRalphabeta/CD19-depleted allogeneic hematopoietic cell grafts were given to the transplant recipients, all of whom were children. This clonotype was counted between two and nine times. Its antigen is still unknown. Within one base of it there is no much larger clone, and no base qualities were kept. The germline V gene (reference sequence) provides CDR1 MNHEY and CDR2 SMNVEV. V loses 3 bases at its end and J loses 4 bases; junction bases beyond the gene matches: 7. The CDR3 holds 15 amino acids from the cysteine to the phenylalanine. Solely the CDR3 DNA is kept, with 45 bases framed from the first base. To prepare the library, PCR was applied. Instrument on record: Illumina HiSeq 2500. Molecular barcoding was employed in the preparation of TCR libraries, with unique molecular identifiers being used to normalize TCRbeta repertoire quantification. TCRdb passed the public sequencing reads through fastp at Q25 and MiXCR, retaining productive beta sequences. Merged by CDR3 protein, the rows form single entries marked with the most common genes and DNA. The sample yields some 260,000 distinct CDR3 sequences; roughly a quarter were counted once. The ten largest clonotypes hold about 4.8% of the sample.

The sequence is built from TRBV27 and TRBJ1-2; 8 middle bases align to TRBD1. The origin of this receptor is a female patient aged 2-15 years who had a stem cell transplant for congenital amegakaryocytic thrombocytopenia, so the T cells may come from the graft donor. The specimen comprised PBMCs, mostly from graft donor cells, sampled 360 days after TCRalphabeta/CD19-depleted stem cell transplant. The CDR3 in this case is CASSFRQGRIYGYTF. DNA sequence: TGTGCCAGCAGTTTTCGACAGGGGCGCATCTATGGCTACACCTTC.